Included here is one T cell receptor beta chain sequence, with context. The data were produced by immunoSEQ multiplex PCR, yet TCRdb's version contains in-frame clones alone and is incomplete. The table lists around 720,000 clones, more than 70% of them singletons. Germline V CDR1 and CDR2: MDHEN, SYDVKM. There are 18 residues in the CDR3. V was shortened by 2 bases and J by 0 bases, with 17 bases between the two germline ends. This specimen belongs to a study of shared clonotypes between healthy human individuals. The material sequenced was memory CD4+ T cells sorted from blood. Subset here: CD45RA-negative fraction. The receptor's source is a woman in her thirties in good health. V and J are TRBV28 and TRBJ2-1; unclear D gene. The CDR3 DNA is TGTGCCAGCAGTTTACTCCTGACCCTACTAAGCTCCTACAATGAGCAGTTCTTC. This encodes CASSLLLTLLSSYNEQFF.